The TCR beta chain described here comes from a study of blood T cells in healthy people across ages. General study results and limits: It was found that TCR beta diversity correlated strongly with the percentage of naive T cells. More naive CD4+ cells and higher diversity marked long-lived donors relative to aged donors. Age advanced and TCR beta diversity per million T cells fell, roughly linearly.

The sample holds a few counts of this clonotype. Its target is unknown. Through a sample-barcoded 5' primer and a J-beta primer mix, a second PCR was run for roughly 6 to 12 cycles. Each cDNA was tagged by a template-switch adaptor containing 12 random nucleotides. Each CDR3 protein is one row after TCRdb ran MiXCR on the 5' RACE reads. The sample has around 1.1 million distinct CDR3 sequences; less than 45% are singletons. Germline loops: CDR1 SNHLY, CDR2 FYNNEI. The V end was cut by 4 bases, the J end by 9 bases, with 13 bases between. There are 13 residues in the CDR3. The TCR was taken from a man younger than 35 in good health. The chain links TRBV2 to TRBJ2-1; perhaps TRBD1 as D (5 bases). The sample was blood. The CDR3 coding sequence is TGTGCCAGCAGTGGAGAGTTAAGGGGTGAGCAGTTCTTC. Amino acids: CASSGELRGEQFF.